This T cell receptor beta chain was captured in a study of T cell responses to AZD1222 COVID-19 vaccine. Clones were sequenced by immunoSEQ multiplex PCR, and TCRdb holds only the in-frame ones, with some missing. The table has about 110,000 clones, about nine tenths seen once. The CDR3 has 14 residues. Germline CDR1 SEHNR, CDR2 FQNEAQ (reference sequence). The germline V and J ends were trimmed by 7 bases and 0 bases, with 12 bases remaining between them. The sequencing used peripheral blood, collected on day 0 of AZD1222 vaccination. The sequence derives from an adult in good health. V and J are TRBV7-9 and TRBJ1-1; no definite D call. CDR3 loop: CASTSQGLNTEAFF. The CDR3 DNA follows: TGTGCCAGCACCTCACAAGGCCTGAACACTGAAGCTTTCTTT.